This is a list of T cell receptor beta chains from one sample in a study of cytotoxic CD8 clonotypes in ibrutinib-treated CLL. Produced via immunoSEQ multiplex PCR; TCRdb's table is partial and in-frame only. The data hold about 120,000 clones, with 45% to 65% observed a single time. This sample comprised PBMCs, obtained after 24 months of ibrutinib treatment. These receptors were collected from a human donor with chronic lymphocytic leukemia. Each CDR3 is given without its conserved first and last residue. Each record gives: CDR3 length, J gene, V gene, CDR3 protein.

cdr3_length: 13; j_call: TRBJ1-6; v_call: TRBV7-9; cdr3_aa: ASSLDRVKGSPLH
cdr3_length: 16; j_call: TRBJ1-3; v_call: TRBV18; cdr3_aa: ASSPTGQGSFSGNTIY
cdr3_length: 13; j_call: TRBJ2-5; v_call: TRBV9; cdr3_aa: ASSVGTEVGETQY
cdr3_length: 13; j_call: TRBJ2-5; v_call: TRBV19; cdr3_aa: ASSLPGQGTETQY
cdr3_length: 11; j_call: TRBJ2-1; v_call: TRBV5-1; cdr3_aa: ASSGGLVDEQF
cdr3_length: 12; j_call: TRBJ1-2; v_call: TRBV9; cdr3_aa: ASSAQEKGYGYT
cdr3_length: 13; j_call: TRBJ2-5; v_call: TRBV13; cdr3_aa: ASSSIDRDQETQY
cdr3_length: 14; j_call: TRBJ2-1; v_call: TRBV5-1; cdr3_aa: ASSLGGGNSYNEQF
cdr3_length: 12; j_call: TRBJ2-3; v_call: TRBV2; cdr3_aa: ASSGTGGVDTQY
cdr3_length: 13; j_call: TRBJ2-3; v_call: TRBV11-3; cdr3_aa: ASSSGQGATDTQY
cdr3_length: 12; j_call: TRBJ2-3; v_call: TRBV18; cdr3_aa: ASSPQGPTDTQY